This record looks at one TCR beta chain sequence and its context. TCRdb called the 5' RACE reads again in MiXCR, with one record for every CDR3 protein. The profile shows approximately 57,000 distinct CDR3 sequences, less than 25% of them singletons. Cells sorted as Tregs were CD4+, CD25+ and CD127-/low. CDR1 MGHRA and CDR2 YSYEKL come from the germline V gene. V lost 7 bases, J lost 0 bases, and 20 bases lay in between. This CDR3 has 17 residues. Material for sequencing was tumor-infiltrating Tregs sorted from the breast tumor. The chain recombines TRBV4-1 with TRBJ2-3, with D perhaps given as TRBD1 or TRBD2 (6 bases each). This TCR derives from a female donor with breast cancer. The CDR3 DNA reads TGCGCCAGCAACACCCCAATACGGGGGCTTAGCACAGATACGCAGTATTTT. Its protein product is CASNTPIRGLSTDTQYF.